The clone carrying this TCR beta chain occurred once. The data were produced by immunoSEQ multiplex PCR, yet TCRdb's version contains in-frame clones alone and is incomplete. The profile shows about 100,000 clones, about 85% of them singletons. Looked up from germline, CDR1 is MNHNS and CDR2 is SASEGT. The trim removed 4 bases at V and 7 bases at J, leaving 19 bases unmatched. The CDR3 covers 18 residues. This specimen comes from a study of blood T cell repertoires in COVID-19. The clonotype comes from a woman in her 70s with acute or convalescent COVID-19. The chain combines TRBV6-1 with TRBJ1-5; 7 nucleotides align to TRBD1. The sequenced material came from peripheral blood. The CDR3: CASSVQGTDSRGWQPQHF. CDR3 DNA: TGTGCCAGCAGTGTTCAAGGGACAGATTCCCGGGGGTGGCAGCCCCAGCATTTT.